The entry below describes one T cell receptor beta chain. These data belong to a study of T cells in tuberculosis. Thawed, overnight-rested PBMC were stained with GMM-loaded CD1B tetramer, viability dye and anti-CD3, then sorted. The CD1B tetramers carried C32 glucose monomycolate purified from Rhodococcus equi. The CDR3 loop spans 16 amino acids. The trim removed 0 bases at V and 7 bases at J, leaving 10 bases unmatched. Germline V lookup: CDR1 SGHKS, CDR2 YYEKEE (reference sequence). The assay was immunoSEQ multiplex PCR, and TCRdb's table has in-frame clones only and misses some. In the table there are about 58,000 clones, 70% to 90% of which are singletons.

The chain has TRBV5-5 and TRBJ1-5, with 7 nucleotides matching TRBD1. The TCR originated in an adult woman with latent tuberculosis. Sequencing was carried out using CD1b-GMM tetramer-negative cells sorted from PBMCs. As DNA, the CDR3 is TGTGCCAGCAGCTTGGGCACTGACAGGGACGGACAGCCCCAGCATTTT. Translating gives CASSLGTDRDGQPQHF.